This entry lists 5 T cell receptor beta chains sequenced from one sample in a study of shared clonotypes between healthy human individuals (dated by TCRdb to 2020 to 2021). For the CD8 naive samples, CD45RO-negative cells were positively selected for CCR7, yielding a CD45RA+CCR7+ population from which TemRA cells were excluded. Libraries were made using the immunoSEQ multiplex PCR assay. In its TCRdb copy, this immuneACCESS table keeps in-frame sequences only and misses some clones. Where compared with another copy, unresolved V genes explain less than half of these, and the others have no known cause. Across this sample there are hundreds of thousands of clones, with roughly 95% seen only once. The top ten hold about 0.12% of the sample. Sample: naive CD8+ T cells sorted from blood. Taken with the paper, the label for cell subset or site translates to: CD45RA+CCR7+. Receptors originate from a woman between 25 and 40 years old in good health.

The V gene is TRBV11-2, the J gene TRBJ1-1; D is possibly TRBD1 (6 bases). The CDR3 sequence is 13 residues long. Trimming removed 5 bases at V and 7 bases at J, with 14 bases between. CDR1 is SGHAT and CDR2 is FQNNGV in the germline V gene. CDR3 sequence: CASSRTEKDEAFF. The CDR3 coding sequence is TGTGCCAGCAGCCGGACAGAGAAAGATGAAGCTTTCTTT.

The chain couples TRBV6-1 to TRBJ2-5, with D unclear. This CDR3 spans 13 amino acids. Germline V lookup: CDR1 MNHNS, CDR2 SASEGT. Trimming removed 3 bases from V and 5 bases from J, with 10 bases in between. CDR3 nucleotides: TGTGCCAGCAGTGAGGGCCTACAGGAGACCCAGTACTTC. This sequence encodes CASSEGLQETQYF.

The chain employs TRBV10-2 and TRBJ1-2, with D unresolved. The CDR3 contains 15 residues. Germline lookup yields CDR1 WSHSY and CDR2 SAAADI. V lost 2 bases and J 4 bases, leaving 14 bases between the germline ends. CDR3 sequence (DNA): TGCGCCAGCAGTGAGCTCGGGGATCCTATCTATGGCTACACCTTC. Protein sequence: CASSELGDPIYGYTF.

This chain connects TRBV7-9 to TRBJ2-1, with 10 positions matching TRBD1. V lost 7 bases and J lost 6; bases outside the gene matches: 6. The V gene's germline CDR1 is SEHNR and CDR2 FQNEAQ (reference sequence). This CDR3 spans 14 amino acids. This chain's CDR3 is CASIPGQGTNEQFF. The CDR3 DNA sequence: TGTGCCAGCATCCCGGGACAGGGGACCAATGAGCAGTTCTTC.

J is TRBJ2-1 and V is TRBV15; 7 nucleotides agree with TRBD2. The CDR3 is 14 residues long. The V and J ends lost 0 bases and 6 bases, in that order; junction bases with no gene match: 2. The germline V gene encodes CDR1 LNHNV and CDR2 YYDKDF (reference sequence). The CDR3 DNA follows: TGTGCCACCAGCAGAGAGTGGGGGGGCAATGAGCAGTTCTTC. Translated: CATSREWGGNEQFF.